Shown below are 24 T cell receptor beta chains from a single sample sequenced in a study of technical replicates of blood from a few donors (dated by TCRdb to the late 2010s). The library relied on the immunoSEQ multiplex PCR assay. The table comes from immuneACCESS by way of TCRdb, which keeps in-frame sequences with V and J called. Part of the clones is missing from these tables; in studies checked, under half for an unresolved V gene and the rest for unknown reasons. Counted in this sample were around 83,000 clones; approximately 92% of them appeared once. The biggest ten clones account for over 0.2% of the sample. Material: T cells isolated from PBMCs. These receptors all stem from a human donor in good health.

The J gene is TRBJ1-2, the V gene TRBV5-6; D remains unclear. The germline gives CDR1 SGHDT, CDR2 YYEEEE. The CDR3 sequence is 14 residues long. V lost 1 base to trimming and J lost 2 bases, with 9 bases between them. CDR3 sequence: CASSLSGYNYGYTF. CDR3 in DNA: TGTGCCAGCAGCTTGTCCGGGTACAACTATGGCTACACCTTC.

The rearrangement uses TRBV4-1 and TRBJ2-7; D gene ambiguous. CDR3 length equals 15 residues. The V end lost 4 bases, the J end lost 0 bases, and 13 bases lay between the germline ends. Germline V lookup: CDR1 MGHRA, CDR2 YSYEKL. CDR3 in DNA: TGCGCCAGCAGCCTAGAGTTGGAGAGCTCCTACGAGCAGTACTTC. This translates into CASSLELESSYEQYF.

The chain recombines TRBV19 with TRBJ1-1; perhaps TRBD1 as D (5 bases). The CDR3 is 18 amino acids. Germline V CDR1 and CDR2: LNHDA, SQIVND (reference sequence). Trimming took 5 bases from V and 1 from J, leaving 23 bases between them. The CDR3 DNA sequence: TGTGCCAGTAGTGGCGGGACCGCCTTGGCCTTCGAGAACACTGAAGCTTTCTTT. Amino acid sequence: CASSGGTALAFENTEAFF.

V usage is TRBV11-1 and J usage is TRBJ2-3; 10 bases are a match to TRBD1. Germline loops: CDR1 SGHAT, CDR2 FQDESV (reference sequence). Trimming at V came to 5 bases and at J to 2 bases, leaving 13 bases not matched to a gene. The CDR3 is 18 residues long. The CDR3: CASSRRGGTGVITDTQYF. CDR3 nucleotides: TGTGCCAGCAGCCGAAGGGGGGGGACAGGGGTGATCACAGATACGCAGTATTTT.

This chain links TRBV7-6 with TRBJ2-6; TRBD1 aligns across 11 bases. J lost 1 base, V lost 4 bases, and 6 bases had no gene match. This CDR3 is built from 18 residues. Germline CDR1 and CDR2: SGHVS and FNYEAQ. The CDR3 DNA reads TGTGCCAGCAGCTCCCTAGGACAGGGGGCTTCTGGGGCCAACGTCCTGACTTTC. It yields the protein CASSSLGQGASGANVLTF. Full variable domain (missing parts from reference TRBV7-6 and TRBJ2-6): GAGVSQSPRYKVTKRGQDVALRCDPISGHVSLYWYRQALGQGPEFLTYFNYEAQQDKSGLPNDRFSAERPEGSISTLTIQRTEQRDSAMYRCASSSLGQGASGANVLTFGAGSRLTVL.

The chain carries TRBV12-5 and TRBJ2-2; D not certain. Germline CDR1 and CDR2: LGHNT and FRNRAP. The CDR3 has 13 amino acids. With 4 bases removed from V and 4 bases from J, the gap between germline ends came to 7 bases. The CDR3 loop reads CASGWRGTGELFF. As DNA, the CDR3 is TGTGCTAGTGGTTGGCGCGGCACCGGGGAGCTGTTTTTT.

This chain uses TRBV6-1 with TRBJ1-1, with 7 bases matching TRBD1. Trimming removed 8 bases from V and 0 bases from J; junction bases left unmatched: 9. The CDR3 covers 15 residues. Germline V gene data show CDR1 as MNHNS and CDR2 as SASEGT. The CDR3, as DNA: TGTGCCAGCCGGCGACAGGGCCACATGAACACTGAAGCTTTCTTT. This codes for CASRRQGHMNTEAFF.

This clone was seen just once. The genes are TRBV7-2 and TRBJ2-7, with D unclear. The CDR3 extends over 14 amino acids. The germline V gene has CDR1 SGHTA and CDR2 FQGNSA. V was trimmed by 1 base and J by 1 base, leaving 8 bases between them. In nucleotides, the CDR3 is TGTGCCAGCAGCTTAGTTCTAAATTCCTACGAGCAGTACTTC. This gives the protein CASSLVLNSYEQYF.

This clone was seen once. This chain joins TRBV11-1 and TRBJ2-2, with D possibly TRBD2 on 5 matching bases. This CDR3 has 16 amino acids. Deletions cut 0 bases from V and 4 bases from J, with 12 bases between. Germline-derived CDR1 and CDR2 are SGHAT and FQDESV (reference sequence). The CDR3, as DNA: TGTGCCAGCAGCTTAGCTCTAGCTCGTTCCACCGGGGAGCTGTTTTTT. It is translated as CASSLALARSTGELFF.

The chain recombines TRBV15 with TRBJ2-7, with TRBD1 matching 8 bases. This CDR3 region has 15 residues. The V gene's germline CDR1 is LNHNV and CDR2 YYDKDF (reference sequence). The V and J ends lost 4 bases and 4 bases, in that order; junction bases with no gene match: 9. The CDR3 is CATSKTGGPFYEQYF. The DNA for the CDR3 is TGTGCCACCAGCAAAACAGGGGGTCCCTTTTACGAGCAGTACTTC.

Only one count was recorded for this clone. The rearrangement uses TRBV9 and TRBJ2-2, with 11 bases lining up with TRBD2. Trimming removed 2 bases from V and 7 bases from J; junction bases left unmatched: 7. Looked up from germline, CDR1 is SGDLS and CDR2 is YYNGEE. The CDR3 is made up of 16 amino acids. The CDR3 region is CASSVVAGGPNGELFF. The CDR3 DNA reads TGTGCCAGCAGCGTTGTAGCGGGGGGGCCTAACGGGGAGCTGTTTTTT.

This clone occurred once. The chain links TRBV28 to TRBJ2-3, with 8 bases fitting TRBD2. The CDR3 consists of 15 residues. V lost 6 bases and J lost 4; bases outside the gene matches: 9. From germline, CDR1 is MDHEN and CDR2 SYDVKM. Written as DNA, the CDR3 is TGTGCCAGCAGACTCGTGGGGCGGGGGGCAGATACGCAGTATTTT. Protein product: CASRLVGRGADTQYF. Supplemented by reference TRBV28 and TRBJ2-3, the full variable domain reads DVKVTQSSRYLVKRTGEKVFLECVQDMDHENMFWYRQDPGLGLRLIYFSYDVKMKEKGDIPEGYSVSREKKERFSLILESASTNQTSMYLCASRLVGRGADTQYFGPGTRLTVL.

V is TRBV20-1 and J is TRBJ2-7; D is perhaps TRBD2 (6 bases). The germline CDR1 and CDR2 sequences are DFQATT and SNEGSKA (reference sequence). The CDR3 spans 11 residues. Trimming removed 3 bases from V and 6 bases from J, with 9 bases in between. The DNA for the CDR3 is TGCAGTGCTAGCCGCGGGGTCGAGCAGTACTTC. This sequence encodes CSASRGVEQYF.

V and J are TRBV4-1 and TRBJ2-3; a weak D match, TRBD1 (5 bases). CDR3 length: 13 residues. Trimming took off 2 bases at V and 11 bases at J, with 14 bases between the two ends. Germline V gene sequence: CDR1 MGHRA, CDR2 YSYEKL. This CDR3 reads CASSQPGPIKQYF. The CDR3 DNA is TGCGCCAGCAGCCAACCAGGGCCTATCAAGCAGTATTTT.

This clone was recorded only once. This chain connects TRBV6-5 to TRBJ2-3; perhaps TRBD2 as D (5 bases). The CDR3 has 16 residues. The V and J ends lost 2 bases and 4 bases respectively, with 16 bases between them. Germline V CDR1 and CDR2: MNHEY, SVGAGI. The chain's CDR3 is CASSYQVGVSADTQYF. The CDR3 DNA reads TGTGCCAGCAGTTACCAGGTCGGGGTGAGTGCAGATACGCAGTATTTT.

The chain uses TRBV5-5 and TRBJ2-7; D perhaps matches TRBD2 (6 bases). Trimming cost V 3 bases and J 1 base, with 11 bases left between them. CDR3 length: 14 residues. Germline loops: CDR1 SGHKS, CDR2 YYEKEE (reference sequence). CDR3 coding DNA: TGTGCCAGCAGCTATACTAGCCAATCCTACGAGCAGTACTTC. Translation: CASSYTSQSYEQYF.

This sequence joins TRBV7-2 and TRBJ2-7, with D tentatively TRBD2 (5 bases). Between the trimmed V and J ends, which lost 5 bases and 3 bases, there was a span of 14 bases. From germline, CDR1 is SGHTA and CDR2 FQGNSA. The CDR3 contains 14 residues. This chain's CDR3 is CASSPEALYYEQYF. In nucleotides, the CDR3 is TGTGCCAGCAGCCCGGAGGCGCTCTACTACGAGCAGTACTTC.

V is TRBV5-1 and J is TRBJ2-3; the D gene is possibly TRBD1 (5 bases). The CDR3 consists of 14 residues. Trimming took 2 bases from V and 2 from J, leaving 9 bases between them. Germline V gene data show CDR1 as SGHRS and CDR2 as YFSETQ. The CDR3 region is CASSFTGSTDTQYF. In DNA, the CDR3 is TGCGCCAGCAGCTTTACAGGATCCACAGATACGCAGTATTTT.

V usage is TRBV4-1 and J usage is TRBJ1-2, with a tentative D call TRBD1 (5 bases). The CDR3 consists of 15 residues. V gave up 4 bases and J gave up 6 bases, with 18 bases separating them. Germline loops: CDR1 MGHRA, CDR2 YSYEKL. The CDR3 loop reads CASSLQDWGGDGYTF. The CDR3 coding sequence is TGCGCCAGCAGCCTACAAGACTGGGGGGGGGATGGCTACACCTTC.

The CDR3 is CASSEAGTALYEQYF. The CDR3 region has the DNA TGTGCCAGCAGTGAAGCCGGGACAGCGCTCTACGAGCAGTACTTC. The chain carries TRBV6-1 and TRBJ2-7; TRBD1 agrees at 7 bases. Trimming cost V 0 bases and J 3 bases; bases outside gene matches: 5. CDR1 and CDR2 (germline): MNHNS, SASEGT. This CDR3 contains 15 residues.

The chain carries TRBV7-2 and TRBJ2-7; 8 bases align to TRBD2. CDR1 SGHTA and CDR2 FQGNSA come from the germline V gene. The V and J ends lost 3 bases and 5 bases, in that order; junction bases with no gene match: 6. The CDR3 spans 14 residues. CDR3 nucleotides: TGTGCCAGCAGCTTCAGCGGGGGTCGGAACGAGCAGTACTTC. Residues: CASSFSGGRNEQYF.

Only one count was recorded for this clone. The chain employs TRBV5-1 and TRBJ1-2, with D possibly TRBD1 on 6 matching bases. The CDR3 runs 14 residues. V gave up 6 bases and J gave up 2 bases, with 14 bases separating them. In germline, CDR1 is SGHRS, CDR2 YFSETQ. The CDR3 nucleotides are TGCGCCAGCACCCTCGGACAGCAGAACTATGGCTACACCTTC. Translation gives CASTLGQQNYGYTF.

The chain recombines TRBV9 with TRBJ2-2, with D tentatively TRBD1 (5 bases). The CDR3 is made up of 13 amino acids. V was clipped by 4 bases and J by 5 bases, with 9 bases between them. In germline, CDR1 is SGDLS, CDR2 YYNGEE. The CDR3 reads CASSFTGTGELFF. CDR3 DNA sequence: TGTGCCAGCAGCTTTACAGGTACCGGGGAGCTGTTTTTT.

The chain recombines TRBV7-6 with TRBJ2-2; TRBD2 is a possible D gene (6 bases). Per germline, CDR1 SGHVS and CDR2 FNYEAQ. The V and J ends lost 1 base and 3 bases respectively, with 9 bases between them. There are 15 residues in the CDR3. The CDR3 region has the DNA TGTGCCAGCAGCTTAGGCAGGGACTACACCGGGGAGCTGTTTTTT. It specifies CASSLGRDYTGELFF.